What follows is one T cell receptor beta chain and its context. Its binding antigen is unknown. No much larger clone is present one base from it, and per-base qualities are unavailable. This entry belongs to a study of beta chain features in type 1 diabetes listed by TCRdb under 2018. For the wider study: No differences in mean age, gender distribution, total cell number or subset yield were found between patients and healthy donors. A total of 90 million to 130 million sorted cells were examined across all samples, and a strong correlation was observed between cell number per subset and RNA yield. The study compared the TCRB repertoires of sorted circulating CD4+ T cell subsets in recently diagnosed type 1 diabetes patients with those in matched healthy donors. Regulatory and stem cell-like memory subsets were isolated from only 8 patients and about eight healthy donors, whereas naive and central memory subsets came from all 30 or so donors. Points the paper makes about the study in general: A moderate but significant shortening of TCRB CDR3 length was observed in type 1 diabetes patients in all four CD4+ subsets. Because cDNA rather than genomic DNA was sequenced, highly expressing activated cells could have been over-represented, although no difference in activation and CD3 levels was found between groups. At VDJ recombination sites, type 1 diabetes patients had fewer insertions and more deleted nucleotides, which implies abnormalities in thymic rearrangement. Because small numbers of individuals were included in the HLA sub-analyses, any influence of HLA type on TCRB rearrangement was left unresolved. The naive, central memory and regulatory TCRB repertoires appeared to resemble one another more closely among patients than among healthy donors. PCR might favor shorter templates, but patient and control samples were amplified and corrected together, so any skew would affect both groups equally.

Each donor gave one peripheral blood draw, around 100 mL on average, collected into heparinised tubes. Naive, central memory, regulatory and stem cell-like memory CD4+ T cells were sorted on a BD FACSAria II using a panel including CD45RO, CCR7, CD25, CD127, CD95 and CD27. A purity above 95% was achieved for all sorted populations. Right away, PBMCs were isolated by Lymphoprep density gradient centrifugation and were stained directly, with no culture step. Samples were stained and sorted in pairs, with one healthy donor and one patient per experiment, so that batch effects were minimized. The entire amount of isolated RNA was reverse transcribed using the High Capacity cDNA Reverse Transcription Kit, so the sequenced TCRB transcripts were expressed ones. Naive, central memory and regulatory T cell samples underwent deep immunoSEQ sequencing, averaging around 4 million total reads per sample. Sorted cells were lysed in RLT buffer, and RNA was extracted using DNase-treated RNeasy Micro or Mini kits according to cell number. To prevent cross-contamination, every cell subset was processed on its own, while patient and healthy donor samples were processed together. TCRB sequences were amplified from cDNA with the immunoSEQ multiplex PCR, producing 87-bp fragments spanning the CDR3 region. Sequencing of the amplicons was performed on the Illumina HiSeq platform. As for how the authors treated the data: PCR bias was computationally corrected using synthetic template baselines, reads within Hamming distance 2 were collapsed, and singletons that could not be merged were discarded. By aligning reads against IMGT, V, D and J genes, CDR3 length, and insertions or deletions at six rearrangement sites were assigned. Within each subset, clonotype counts were normalized to the number of sorted cells before true diversity and Gini coefficients were calculated with the tcR R package. The overlap coefficient, calculated on TCRB nucleotide sequences, was used to quantify repertoire sharing. Out-of-frame TCRB sequences from naive cells were analyzed to stand in for the pre-selection repertoire. In its TCRdb copy, this immuneACCESS table keeps in-frame sequences only and misses some clones. Where compared with another copy, unresolved V genes explain less than half of these, and the others have no known cause. V, J and clone size were drawn from that table, and D and trimming were deduced from the DNA. In all, the sample holds approximately 360,000 clones, and roughly an eighth of those were seen once. The top ten clonotypes cover around 0.0099% of the sample.

V is clipped by 4 bases and J by 7 bases, and the sequence between their germline boundaries is 16 bases long. Sequences LNHDA (CDR1) and SQIVND (CDR2) are obtained from the germline V gene (reference sequence). Taken from cysteine to phenylalanine, the CDR3 has 14 residues. This entry keeps only the CDR3 DNA: 42 bases, framed from base 1. Recombination linked TRBV19 to TRBJ1-2, with no confidently assigned D gene. Sequencing was done on a sample of naive CD4+ T cells from blood. The cell subset or site label on this specimen signifies: true naive CD4+ T cells. The clonotype was recovered from a woman aged 18-29 years with type 1 diabetes. At the DNA level, the sequence is TGTGCCAGTAGTAGGGCAGTAGAGTCGGCTGGCTACACCTTC. Its protein is CASSRAVESAGYTF.